The 19 T cell receptor beta chains listed next were all sequenced from one sample in a study of T-cell memory formation after mild COVID-19. TCRdb passed the 5' RACE reads through MiXCR, listing each CDR3 protein once. Of more than 100,000 distinct CDR3 sequences listed, about a sixth are singletons. Specimen: PBMCs or a T cell subset sorted from them (not recorded which). Receptors originate from a young man who had mild COVID-19 (a few samples of this study predate the infection). Cell type and time point are not known.

The count of this clonotype is one. One junction end does not reproduce the germline sequence, and a read error may be involved. This chain uses TRBV12-3 or TRBV12-4 with TRBJ1-2; D unclear. This CDR3 region has 12 residues. The CDR3 DNA reads as TGTGACAGCAGTTTAGTCGGACGTGGCTACACCTTC. It specifies CDSSLVGRGYTF.

A word on this clonotype: One end of the junction does not line up with germline, which may come from a read error. The chain joins TRBV12-3 or TRBV12-4 to TRBJ1-2, with a possible D match to TRBD1 (6 bases). The CDR3 is 13 amino acids. Here the CDR3 DNA reads TGTGCCAGCAGTTTTGGGGACAACTACGGCTACACCTTC. Protein: CASSFGDNYGYTF.

Only a few counts were recorded for this clonotype. V is TRBV28 and J is TRBJ2-7; D gene ambiguous. The CDR3 length is 12 residues. V was shortened by 4 bases and J by 1 base, with 5 bases between the two germline ends. Germline V gives CDR1 MDHEN, CDR2 SYDVKM. The CDR3 is CASSSNSYEQYV. CDR3 sequence (DNA): TGTGCCAGCAGTTCGAATTCCTACGAGCAGTACGTC.

This sequence joins TRBV7-3 and TRBJ1-2, with 7 bases lining up with TRBD1. After removal of 4 bases from V and 6 bases from J, the junction contained 11 bases not matched to a gene. This CDR3 comprises 15 residues. Germline assignment: CDR1 SGHTA and CDR2 FQGTGA. CDR3 region: CASSSRTGDFHGYTF. CDR3 nucleotide sequence: TGTGCCAGCAGCTCCCGGACAGGAGATTTCCATGGCTACACCTTC.

This clonotype has only a few counts. This chain connects TRBV5-1 to TRBJ1-2; D is possibly TRBD1 (5 bases). Trimming shortened V by 4 bases and J by 7 bases, and 14 bases separated the two germline ends. The CDR3 is 13 amino acids. Germline CDR1 is SGHRS and CDR2 is YFSETQ. The CDR3 DNA is TGCGCCAGCAGCCCACCCGGGGCGGGTGGCTACACCTTC. It encodes CASSPPGAGGYTF.

This clonotype is a singleton in its sample. This chain links TRBV20-1 with TRBJ1-1, with D unclear. This CDR3 comprises 14 residues. Germline V gene sequence: CDR1 DFQATT, CDR2 SNEGSKA (reference sequence). This CDR3 is CRARSFGNYAEAFF. In nucleotides, the CDR3 is TGCAGGGCCCGCTCATTCGGGAATTACGCTGAAGCTTTCTTT.

This sequence joins TRBV7-3 and TRBJ2-2; D ambiguous. This CDR3 has 15 residues. V was shortened by 1 base and J by 4 bases, with 10 bases between the two germline ends. Germline V gives CDR1 SGHTA, CDR2 FQGTGA. CDR3 amino acids: CASSLKGALTGELFF. Written as DNA, the CDR3 is TGTGCCAGCAGCTTAAAAGGAGCGCTCACCGGGGAGCTGTTTTTT.

The genes are TRBV29-1 and TRBJ1-1, with a weak D call TRBD1 (6 bases). The CDR3 covers 13 residues. Germline loops: CDR1 SQVTM, CDR2 ANQGSEA. Trimming pared 3 bases from V and 0 bases from J, leaving 8 bases between. Here the CDR3 DNA reads TGCAGCGTTGATCAGGGGTTGAACACTGAAGCTTTCTTT. It specifies CSVDQGLNTEAFF.

This clonotype was counted many times. The chain joins TRBV2 to TRBJ2-3, with TRBD2 matching 9 bases. The CDR3 covers 14 residues. V lost 5 bases to trimming and J lost 5 bases; unmatched junction nucleotides: 5. The germline V gene encodes CDR1 SNHLY and CDR2 FYNNEI. CDR3 in DNA: TGTGCCAGCAGTATAGCGGGGGCTGGAGATACGCAGTATTTT. Translation: CASSIAGAGDTQYF. Complete variable domain (other parts from reference TRBV2 and TRBJ2-3): EPEVTQTPSHQVTQMGQEVILRCVPISNHLYFYWYRQILGQKVEFLVSFYNNEISEKSEIFDDQFSVERPDGSNFTLKIRSTKLEDSAMYFCASSIAGAGDTQYFGPGTRLTVL.

This clonotype came up a few times. CDR3 loop: CASSLQSGGTDTQYF. In nucleotides, the CDR3 is TGTGCCAGCAGCCTTCAGTCGGGGGGCACAGATACGCAGTATTTT. V is TRBV6-6 and J is TRBJ2-3, with D possibly matching TRBD2 (6 bases). The CDR3 is 15 amino acids. Per the germline V gene, CDR1 is MNHNY and CDR2 is SVGAGI (reference sequence). Trimming left V 6 bases short and J 1 base short, with 14 bases between.

This clonotype was detected a few times. This chain joins TRBV7-9 and TRBJ2-3, with 14 nucleotides matching TRBD2. The trim removed 5 bases at V and 1 base at J, leaving 5 bases unmatched. The CDR3 runs 17 residues. Germline lookup yields CDR1 SEHNR and CDR2 FQNEAQ (reference sequence). Written as DNA, the CDR3 is TGTGCCAGCAGCGTACGACTAGCGGGGGGGCGCACAGATACGCAGTATTTT. It specifies CASSVRLAGGRTDTQYF.

In its sample, this clonotype was seen many times. This chain links TRBV20-1 with TRBJ1-1, with a possible D match to TRBD1 (6 bases). The germline V gene encodes CDR1 DFQATT and CDR2 SNEGSKA (reference sequence). V was pared by 5 bases and J by 3 bases, with 10 bases between. The CDR3 has 12 residues. The CDR3 loop is CSAYDRHTEAFF. CDR3 in DNA: TGCAGTGCTTACGACAGGCACACTGAAGCTTTCTTT.

This clonotype occurred a few times. This rearrangement joins TRBV20-1 to TRBJ1-1; no definite D call. The CDR3 contains 13 residues. V was cut by 6 bases and J by 0 bases, with 11 bases left in between. CDR1 and CDR2 from the germline V gene are DFQATT and SNEGSKA (reference sequence). DNA for the CDR3: TGCAGTGCCCCGGGAGATATGAACACTGAAGCTTTCTTT. Its translation is CSAPGDMNTEAFF.

The sample holds a few counts of this clonotype. This chain connects TRBV7-3 to TRBJ2-5; maybe TRBD2 (5 bases). Trimming removed 5 bases at V and 5 bases at J, with 21 bases between. This CDR3 spans 16 amino acids. CDR1 and CDR2 from the germline V gene are SGHTA and FQGTGA. The chain's CDR3 is CASSPSGLDSRETQYF. The CDR3 DNA reads as TGTGCCAGCAGCCCGAGCGGTCTAGACTCGCGGGAGACCCAGTACTTC.

This clonotype was found many times. V usage is TRBV28 and J usage is TRBJ2-1, with 8 bases fitting TRBD2. This CDR3 is 16 amino acids long. After removal of 6 bases from V and 8 bases from J, the junction contained 15 bases not matched to a gene. The germline V gene has CDR1 MDHEN and CDR2 SYDVKM. CDR3 amino acids: CASRRPGGFLVDEQFF. The CDR3 region has the DNA TGTGCCAGCAGACGACCGGGGGGGTTTTTGGTCGATGAGCAGTTCTTC.

CDR3 region: CSALRGNIQYF. The CDR3 DNA reads as TGCAGTGCCCTCCGTGGAAACATTCAGTACTTC. This chain links TRBV20-1 with TRBJ2-4; D gene ambiguous. V lost 6 bases and J 6 bases, leaving 9 bases between the germline ends. Per the germline V gene, CDR1 is DFQATT and CDR2 is SNEGSKA (reference sequence). This CDR3 has 11 amino acids.

This clonotype has a handful of counts. This rearrangement joins TRBV5-1 to TRBJ2-7; TRBD1 agrees at 7 bases. Per germline, CDR1 SGHRS and CDR2 YFSETQ. The CDR3 is 15 residues long. V lost 0 bases and J lost 3; bases outside the gene matches: 6. CDR3 DNA sequence: TGCGCCAGCAGCTTGGGACAGGGATCAGTCTACGAGCAGTACTTC. This codes for CASSLGQGSVYEQYF. The full variable domain, completed using reference TRBV5-1 and TRBJ2-7, is KAGVTQTPRYLIKTRGQQVTLSCSPISGHRSVSWYQQTPGQGLQFLFEYFSETQRNKGNFPGRFSGRQFSNSRSEMNVSTLELGDSALYLCASSLGQGSVYEQYFGPGTRLTVT.

V usage is TRBV12-3 or TRBV12-4 and J usage is TRBJ1-2; 9 bases fit TRBD1. Losses at the gene ends were 4 bases for V and 5 bases for J; bases not matched to a gene: 5. The CDR3 runs to 14 residues. CDR3 loop: CASSWDRAGYGYTF. CDR3 DNA sequence: TGTGCCAGCAGTTGGGACAGGGCAGGTTATGGCTACACCTTC.

The V and J genes are TRBV10-2 and TRBJ2-1; 8 bases agree with TRBD2. V lost 8 bases, J lost 10 bases, and 13 bases stayed unmatched. Germline CDR1 is WSHSY and CDR2 is SAAADI. The CDR3 loop spans 14 amino acids. CDR3 nucleotides: TGCGCCAGCTCCCCGGGAGGGCCGCCTTTAGAGCAGTTCTTC. Translation: CASSPGGPPLEQFF.